This T cell receptor beta chain was found in a study of T cells after yellow fever vaccination. At the level of the study: SMART-Seq v4 Ultra Low Input served to prepare low-cell-number fractions.

A single record per CDR3 protein comes from TCRdb applying MiXCR to the 5' RACE reads. This table holds 400,000 to 650,000 distinct CDR3 sequences, 21% found once. The CDR3 has 15 residues. CDR1 and CDR2 (germline): MDHEN, SYDVKM. V lost 2 bases, J lost 5 bases, and 13 bases lay in between. Study conclusions and caveats: Most clones from primary vaccination resurfaced after the booster (about 96% CD4, less than 90% CD8). Clonotypes appearing in both CD4 and CD8 compartments existed, and their share was small. Abundant bulk-derived clonotypes could contaminate FACS-sorted repertoires.

The table lists this clonotype with a few counts. What it recognizes is unknown. This sequence originates from a man between 18 and 35 years old who received the YFV17D yellow fever vaccine. This specimen consisted of PBMCs, obtained 21 days after the first yellow fever vaccination. This sequence joins TRBV28 and TRBJ2-1; no clear D. The CDR3 DNA is TGTGCCAGCAGTTTAGCCCTGACGGCAAACAATGAGCAGTTCTTC. As protein: CASSLALTANNEQFF.